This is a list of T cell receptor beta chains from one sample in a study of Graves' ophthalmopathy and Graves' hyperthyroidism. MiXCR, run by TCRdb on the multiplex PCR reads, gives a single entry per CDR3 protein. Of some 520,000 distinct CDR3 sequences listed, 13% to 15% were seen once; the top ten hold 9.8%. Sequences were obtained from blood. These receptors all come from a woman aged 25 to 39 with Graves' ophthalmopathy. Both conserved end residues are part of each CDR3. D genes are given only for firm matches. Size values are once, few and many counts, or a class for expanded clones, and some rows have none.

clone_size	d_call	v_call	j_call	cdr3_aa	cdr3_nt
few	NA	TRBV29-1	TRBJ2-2	CSVLNTGELFF	TGCAGCGTTTTAAACACCGGGGAGCTGTTTTTT
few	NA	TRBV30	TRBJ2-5	CAWSHRVGETQYF	TGTGCCTGGAGTCACAGGGTAGGAGAGACCCAGTACTTC
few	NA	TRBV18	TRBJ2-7	CASSPSDRPYEQYF	TGTGCCAGCTCACCGAGCGACAGACCCTACGAGCAGTACTTC
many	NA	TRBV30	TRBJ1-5	CAWSVGLNQPQHF	TGTGCCTGGAGTGTAGGCCTCAATCAGCCCCAGCATTTT
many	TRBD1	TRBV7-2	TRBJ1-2	CASSFTGGPNYGYTF	TGTGCCAGCAGCTTTACAGGGGGCCCTAACTATGGCTACACCTTC
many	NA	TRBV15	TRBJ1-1	CATSRGGQAAFF	TGTGCCACCAGCAGAGGGGGGCAGGCAGCTTTCTTT
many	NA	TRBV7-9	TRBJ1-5	CASSLGQGVQPQHF	TGTGCCAGCAGCTTAGGGCAGGGCGTTCAGCCCCAGCATTTT
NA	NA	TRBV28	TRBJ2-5	CASRSGREETQYF	TGTGCCAGCAGAAGCGGGCGGGAAGAGACCCAGTACTTC
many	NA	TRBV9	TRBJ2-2	CASSDRPLLDGELFF	TGTGCCAGCAGTGACCGACCATTACTCGACGGGGAGCTGTTTTTT
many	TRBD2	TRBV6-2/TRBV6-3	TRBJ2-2	CASSHRRTSVNTGELFF	TGTGCCAGCAGTCACAGGCGGACTAGCGTTAACACCGGGGAGCTGTTTTTT
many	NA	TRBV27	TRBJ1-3	CASSFSGEGSGNTIYF	TGTGCCAGCAGTTTCTCCGGAGAGGGCTCTGGAAACACCATATATTTT
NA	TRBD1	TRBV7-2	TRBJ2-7	CASSFRQGYEQYF	TGTGCCAGCAGCTTCCGACAGGGGTACGAGCAGTACTTC
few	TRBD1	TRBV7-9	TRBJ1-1	CASTISTGVWTEAFF	TGTGCCAGCACCATATCAACAGGGGTTTGGACTGAAGCTTTCTTT
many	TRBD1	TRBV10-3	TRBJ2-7	CAIRDRGRLYEQYF	TGTGCCATCAGGGACAGGGGTCGTCTCTACGAGCAGTACTTC
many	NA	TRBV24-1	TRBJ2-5	CATSDPSGETQYF	TGTGCCACCAGTGACCCCTCCGGAGAGACCCAGTACTTC
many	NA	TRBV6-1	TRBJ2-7	CASSDRKWSYEQYF	TGTGCCAGCAGTGACCGTAAATGGTCCTACGAGCAGTACTTC
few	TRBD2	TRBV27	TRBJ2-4	CASRRLAEKNIQYF	TGTGCCAGCAGACGACTAGCGGAGAAAAACATTCAGTACTTC
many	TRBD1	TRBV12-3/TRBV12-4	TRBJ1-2	CASSLKGQGGDSYGYTF	TGTGCCAGCAGTTTAAAGGGACAGGGAGGCGATTCGTATGGCTACACCTTC
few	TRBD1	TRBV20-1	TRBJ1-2	CSPRDRVNYGYTF	TGCAGCCCCCGGGACAGAGTTAACTATGGCTACACCTTC
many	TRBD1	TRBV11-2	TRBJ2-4	CASSLSWGQGRENIQYF	TGTGCCAGCAGCTTAAGTTGGGGACAGGGAAGAGAAAACATTCAGTACTTC
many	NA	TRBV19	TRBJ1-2	CASNQGSATNYGYTF	TGTGCCAGTAATCAAGGCTCGGCTACTAACTATGGCTACACCTTC
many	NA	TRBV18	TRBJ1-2	CASSPSTSGLHPYGYTF	TGTGCCAGCTCACCCTCCACGTCGGGACTCCATCCCTATGGCTACACCTTC
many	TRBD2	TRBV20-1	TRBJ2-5	CSAWGLAGISGETQYF	TGCAGTGCTTGGGGACTAGCGGGGATCTCTGGTGAGACCCAGTACTTC
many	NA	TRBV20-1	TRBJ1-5	CSARGYREGQPQHF	TGCAGTGCGAGGGGGTACAGGGAGGGTCAGCCCCAGCATTTT
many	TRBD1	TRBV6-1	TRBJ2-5	CASSPFRQGLEETQYF	TGTGCCAGCAGTCCCTTCCGACAGGGGTTGGAAGAGACCCAGTACTTC
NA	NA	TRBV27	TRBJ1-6	CATRSDVWSPLHF	TGTGCCACCAGGTCGGACGTCTGGTCACCCCTCCACTTT
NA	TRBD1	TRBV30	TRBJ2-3	CAWSSLGQGGTTDTQYF	TGTGCCTGGAGTTCCCTGGGACAGGGGGGGACCACAGATACGCAGTATTTT
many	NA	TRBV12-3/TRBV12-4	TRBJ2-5	CASSRRTGGETQYF	TGTGCCAGCAGCCGACGGACAGGAGGGGAGACCCAGTACTTC
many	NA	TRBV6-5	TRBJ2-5	CASSFGIQETQYF	TGTGCCAGCAGTTTCGGCATCCAAGAGACCCAGTACTTC
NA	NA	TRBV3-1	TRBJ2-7	CASSQDSAGPGLHEQYF	TGTGCCAGCAGCCAAGACTCGGCAGGGCCAGGACTCCACGAGCAGTACTTC
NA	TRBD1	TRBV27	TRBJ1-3	CASTFRDSGNTIYF	TGTGCCAGCACCTTCCGGGACAGTGGAAACACCATATATTTT
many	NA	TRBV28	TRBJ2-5	CASRLATGSQETQYF	TGTGCCAGTCGCTTGGCTACGGGATCCCAAGAGACCCAGTACTTC
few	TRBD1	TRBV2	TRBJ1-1	CASSEAPGTGVGNTEAFF	TGTGCCAGCAGTGAAGCCCCCGGGACAGGGGTAGGGAACACTGAAGCTTTCTTT
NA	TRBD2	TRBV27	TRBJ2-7	CASSLSPGTSSYEQYF	TGTGCCAGCAGTCTCTCCCCCGGGACTAGCAGCTACGAGCAGTACTTC
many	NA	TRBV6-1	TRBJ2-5	CASSEGAGGKTQYF	TGTGCCAGCAGTGAAGGGGCAGGAGGAAAGACCCAGTACTTC
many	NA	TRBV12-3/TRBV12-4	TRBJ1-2	CASRGRGGADYGYTF	TGTGCCAGCAGGGGGCGTGGGGGGGCAGACTATGGCTACACCTTC
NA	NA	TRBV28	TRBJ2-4	CASSLGIPKNIKYF	TGTGCCAGCAGTTTGGGGATACCAAAAAACATTAAGTACTTC
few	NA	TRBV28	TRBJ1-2	CASSQGGLYYGYTF	TGTGCCAGCAGTCAGGGAGGTCTCTACTATGGCTACACCTTC
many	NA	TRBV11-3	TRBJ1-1	CASSLDLDREAFF	TGTGCCAGCAGCTTAGATCTGGATAGAGAAGCTTTCTTT
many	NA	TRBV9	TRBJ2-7	CASSVGGGSSEQYF	TGTGCCAGCAGCGTAGGGGGGGGCTCTAGCGAGCAGTACTTC
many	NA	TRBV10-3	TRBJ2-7	CAIRQGPTYEQYF	TGTGCCATCAGGCAGGGGCCCACCTACGAGCAGTACTTC
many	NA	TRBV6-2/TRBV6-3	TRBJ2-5	CASNEHLAGETQYF	TGTGCCAGCAACGAACACCTAGCCGGAGAGACCCAGTACTTC
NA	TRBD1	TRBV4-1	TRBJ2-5	CASSMSTGSLAQYF	TGCGCCAGCAGCATGTCGACAGGGAGCCTGGCCCAGTACTTC
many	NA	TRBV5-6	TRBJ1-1	CASRATGTGRSKVF	TGTGCCAGCAGAGCCACCGGGACGGGGAGAAGCAAGGTCTTT
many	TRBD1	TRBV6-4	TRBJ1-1	CASMTQGKKNTEAFF	TGTGCCTCAATGACACAGGGGAAAAAGAACACTGAAGCTTTCTTT
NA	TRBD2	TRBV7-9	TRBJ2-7	CASSPKLAGGYEQYF	TGTGCCAGCAGCCCTAAACTAGCGGGAGGCTACGAGCAGTACTTC